These 14 T cell receptor beta chains originate from one sample sequenced in a study of vaccination and CD4 T cells after COVID-19 (dated by TCRdb to the early 2020s). These receptors' targets are unknown. The time point label, as the study defines it: late sampling 161 to 241 days after vaccination in a few convalescent patients. The treatment or condition label corresponds to: roughly 11-day PBMC culture with coronavirus spike peptide pools or control peptides (ViraFEST assay). Libraries were constructed by PCR. Sequencer: Illumina iSeq 100. At the Johns Hopkins FTIC core, DNA from the cultured CD4+ T cells underwent TCR sequencing with the Oncomine TCR Beta short-read assay. The public reads were quality trimmed at Q25 with fastp and then assembled into clones with MiXCR by TCRdb, keeping productive beta chains. Records with the same CDR3 protein are collapsed into one entry carrying the most frequent genes and DNA. Present in this sample are 20,000 to 25,000 distinct CDR3 sequences, approximately 42% of which were seen just once. The ten largest clonotypes hold around 10% of the sample.

Sequencing was performed on CD4+ T cells from blood, cultured in vitro, taken about 7 months after SARS-CoV-2 vaccination. These receptors all stem from a human donor who had recovered from COVID-19.

This clonotype was found a few times. DNA for the CDR3: TGTGCCAGCAGCTTAGGTAGCGGGAGTGAGACCCAGTACTTC. This codes for CASSLGSGSETQYF. V usage is TRBV7-8 and J usage is TRBJ2-5, with 9 bases fitting TRBD2. The CDR3 has 14 amino acids. Trimming took 1 base from V and 5 from J; bases not matched to a gene: 2. CDR1 and CDR2 (germline): SGHVS, FQNEAQ.

V is TRBV10-2 and J is TRBJ2-1; D gene ambiguous. The CDR3 is 14 residues long. V was clipped by 2 bases and J by 0 bases, with 5 bases between them. Germline assignment: CDR1 WSHSY and CDR2 SAAADI. In DNA form, the CDR3 reads TGCGCCAGCAGTGAGCTCTACTCCTACAATGAGCAGTTCTTC. Encoded protein: CASSELYSYNEQFF.

This clonotype showed up just a few times. The rearrangement joins TRBV6-4 to TRBJ1-1, with a tentative D call TRBD1 (6 bases). This CDR3 has 15 residues. CDR1 and CDR2 (germline): MRHNA, SNTAGT. The V gene lost 4 bases and the J gene lost 5 bases, with 17 bases spanning the gap. CDR3 amino acids: CASSGSRGEATEAFF. CDR3 nucleotides: TGTGCCAGCAGTGGAAGTAGGGGGGAAGCAACTGAAGCTTTCTTT.

The chain combines TRBV19 with TRBJ2-1; TRBD2 agrees at 8 bases. The V and J ends lost 6 bases and 10 bases, in that order; junction bases with no gene match: 2. This CDR3 has 11 residues. Germline loops: CDR1 LNHDA, CDR2 SQIVND (reference sequence). The CDR3 protein is CASRGTREQFF. In nucleotides, the CDR3 is TGTGCCAGTAGGGGGACTAGGGAGCAGTTCTTC.

This chain links TRBV28 with TRBJ1-2; D not certain. This CDR3 has 11 residues. Per the germline V gene, CDR1 is MDHEN and CDR2 is SYDVKM. Between the trimmed V and J ends, which lost 11 bases and 8 bases, there was a span of 15 bases. In DNA form, the CDR3 reads TGTGCCGGGAGGAATGTAGGGGGCTACACCTTC. Protein product: CAGRNVGGYTF.

V and J are TRBV7-9 and TRBJ2-5; tentatively, D is TRBD2 (6 bases). Deletions cut 6 bases from V and 5 bases from J, with 7 bases between. CDR1 is SEHNR and CDR2 is FQNEAQ in the germline V gene (reference sequence). This CDR3 region has 11 residues. The CDR3 nucleotides read TGTGCCAGCAGGGCGGGGGAGACCCAGTACTTC. The encoded protein is CASRAGETQYF.

V is TRBV29-1 and J is TRBJ2-7; D is possibly TRBD1 or TRBD2 (5 bases each). Germline lookup yields CDR1 SQVTM and CDR2 ANQGSEA. Between the trimmed V and J ends, which lost 4 bases and 6 bases, there was a span of 16 bases. CDR3 size: 13 residues. CDR3 protein: CSVVPGTSGEQYF. CDR3 DNA: TGCAGCGTTGTTCCAGGGACGAGTGGCGAGCAGTACTTC.

The sample holds a few counts of this clonotype. The rearrangement joins TRBV15 to TRBJ1-1, with TRBD1 as a possible D gene (6 bases). Trimming removed 0 bases from V and 11 bases from J, with 22 bases in between. The CDR3 covers 16 residues. Germline CDR1 LNHNV, CDR2 YYDKDF (reference sequence). For the CDR3, the DNA is TGTGCCACCAGCAGAGATCATTTGTCCGGGACACTTGGGGCTTTCTTT. Its translation: CATSRDHLSGTLGAFF.

The sample holds a few counts of this clonotype. The V and J genes are TRBV20-1 and TRBJ2-5; TRBD1 is a possible D gene (6 bases). The germline V gene encodes CDR1 DFQATT and CDR2 SNEGSKA (reference sequence). The CDR3 has 12 residues. Deletions cut 3 bases from V and 3 bases from J, with 8 bases between. CDR3 DNA: TGCAGTGCTAGTGGGGGCGAAGAGACCCAGTACTTC. Its protein is CSASGGEETQYF.

A few counts support this clonotype. This chain joins TRBV11-3 and TRBJ1-1, with D unclear. Germline values: CDR1 SGHNT, CDR2 YENEEA. This CDR3 contains 13 residues. V dropped 3 bases and J dropped 0 bases, with 5 bases sitting between them. The CDR3 loop is CASSLRVNTEAFF. The CDR3 nucleotides read TGTGCCAGCAGCTTGAGAGTGAACACTGAAGCTTTCTTT.

The genes are TRBV19 and TRBJ1-2; D is unresolved. The CDR3 has 13 amino acids. Trimming shortened V by 4 bases and J by 1 base, and 7 bases separated the two germline ends. Germline loops: CDR1 LNHDA, CDR2 SQIVND (reference sequence). The CDR3 is CASSTEDNYGYTF. The DNA of the CDR3 is TGTGCCAGTAGTACCGAAGATAACTATGGCTACACCTTC.

This clonotype was observed a few times. The chain uses TRBV20-1 and TRBJ2-6; D gene uncertain. CDR3 length equals 15 residues. Trimming removed 8 bases from V and 0 bases from J, with 14 bases in between. Germline CDR1 and CDR2: DFQATT and SNEGSKA (reference sequence). CDR3 nucleotide sequence: TGCAGTCCGTGGACGGTCGACTCTGGGGCCAACGTCCTGACTTTC. Residues: CSPWTVDSGANVLTF.

The chain carries TRBV6-1 and TRBJ2-7; D possibly corresponds to TRBD2 (5 bases). The CDR3 loop spans 15 amino acids. V lost 2 bases, J lost 4 bases, and 15 bases lay in between. CDR1 MNHNS and CDR2 SASEGT come from the germline V gene. The CDR3 nucleotides read TGTGCCAGCAGTGAACAAATCGGAGGTATGTACGAGCAGTACTTC. This sequence encodes CASSEQIGGMYEQYF.

The V call is TRBV6-1, the J call TRBJ2-7; possible D gene TRBD2, 6 bases. V was trimmed by 3 bases and J by 1 base, leaving 10 bases between them. CDR3 length: 14 residues. CDR1 is MNHNS, CDR2 SASEGT, per germline. The CDR3: CASSEASASYEQYF. The CDR3 DNA reads TGTGCCAGCAGTGAGGCTAGCGCTTCCTACGAGCAGTACTTC.